These 18 T cell receptor beta chains share one sample of origin, sequenced in a study of T cells after posttransplantation cyclophosphamide (dated by TCRdb to about 2016). Viable CD3+CD4+ or CD3+CD8+ cells that were CCR7+CD45RA+CD45RO-CD95-CD27+CD28+ were defined as naive T cells. The receptor library was made with the immunoSEQ multiplex PCR assay. In its TCRdb copy, this immuneACCESS table keeps in-frame sequences only and misses some clones. Where compared with another copy, unresolved V genes explain less than half of these, and the others have no known cause. Within this sample are some 30,000 clones, with about 91% of them counted one time only. The top ten hold around 0.1% of the sample. Sequenced material: naive CD4+ T cells sorted from blood. Receptor source: a man aged 30-40 years in good health and a related stem cell transplant donor.

The chain combines TRBV18 with TRBJ1-2, with TRBD1 matching over 8 bases. V shed 6 bases, J shed 3 bases, and the junction held 3 bases outside the gene matches. CDR1 KGHSH and CDR2 LQKENI come from the germline V gene. CDR3 length equals 13 residues. CDR3 nucleotides: TGTGCCAGCTCTTCGGGACAGGACTATGGCTACACCTTC. This sequence encodes CASSSGQDYGYTF.

The gene calls are TRBV4-1 and TRBJ1-3; D unclear. Germline V gives CDR1 MGHRA, CDR2 YSYEKL. The CDR3 is made up of 16 amino acids. V was clipped by 0 bases and J by 1 base, with 10 bases between them. The CDR3 protein is CASSQDGPISGNTIYF. The CDR3 DNA follows: TGCGCCAGCAGCCAAGATGGCCCGATTTCTGGAAACACCATATATTTT.

The CDR3 nucleotides read TGTGCCAGCAGCGCAGGGACTAGCGGGGCCTACGAGCAGTACTTC. This translates into CASSAGTSGAYEQYF. The rearrangement uses TRBV9 and TRBJ2-7, with TRBD2 matching 13 bases. The length of the CDR3 is 15 residues. J was trimmed by 2 bases and V by 3 bases; bases with no gene match: 2. In germline, CDR1 is SGDLS, CDR2 YYNGEE.

The chain links TRBV6-5 to TRBJ2-1, with a tentative D call TRBD1 (6 bases). The germline V and J ends were trimmed by 0 bases and 5 bases, with 11 bases remaining between them. CDR1 and CDR2 (germline): MNHEY, SVGAGI. CDR3 length: 15 amino acids. This CDR3 reads CASSYSTDRNNEQFF. The CDR3 region has the DNA TGTGCCAGCAGTTACTCCACCGACAGGAACAATGAGCAGTTCTTC.

This chain connects TRBV6-1 to TRBJ2-7, with TRBD1 identical over 9 bases. The CDR3 covers 18 residues. CDR1 and CDR2 from the germline V gene are MNHNS and SASEGT. The V gene end was trimmed by 4 bases and the J gene end by 2 bases; junction bases not matched to a gene: 15. This CDR3 reads CASSGRDRAPRGAYEQYF. CDR3 in DNA: TGTGCCAGCAGTGGCCGGGACAGGGCACCCCGAGGGGCCTACGAGCAGTACTTC.

The V and J genes are TRBV6-6 and TRBJ2-7; 13 nucleotides agree with TRBD2. The CDR3 contains 13 residues. CDR1 is MNHNY and CDR2 is SVGAGI in the germline V gene (reference sequence). With 7 bases clipped from V and 12 bases from J, the junction kept 9 bases outside the gene matches. The CDR3 DNA follows: TGTGCCAGCATCCCTGGACTAGCGGGGGACTGGTACTTC. Amino acids: CASIPGLAGDWYF.

The chain employs TRBV7-2 and TRBJ2-5, with TRBD2 matching over 13 bases. CDR1 is SGHTA and CDR2 is FQGNSA in the germline V gene. CDR3 length: 18 residues. The V and J ends lost 0 bases and 2 bases, in that order; junction bases with no gene match: 6. CDR3: CASSLASLLAGGQETQYF. Here the CDR3 DNA reads TGTGCCAGCAGCTTAGCCTCACTACTAGCGGGGGGGCAAGAGACCCAGTACTTC.

J is TRBJ2-3 and V is TRBV5-1; 8 nucleotides line up with TRBD2. The CDR3 has 17 residues. V lost 4 bases and J lost 4; bases outside the gene matches: 14. Looked up from germline, CDR1 is SGHRS and CDR2 is YFSETQ. CDR3 DNA sequence: TGCGCCAGCAGCCCATCGGCCCAGCGGGGGCATCCAGATACGCAGTATTTT. It specifies CASSPSAQRGHPDTQYF.

The gene calls are TRBV9 and TRBJ2-1; TRBD1 agrees at 7 bases. The CDR3 extends over 14 amino acids. CDR1 SGDLS and CDR2 YYNGEE come from the germline V gene. V shed 4 bases, J shed 4 bases, and the junction held 5 bases outside the gene matches. The CDR3 nucleotides are TGTGCCAGCAGCCCAGAGGGGGCTTACAATGAGCAGTTCTTC. It codes for CASSPEGAYNEQFF.

The chain uses TRBV5-4 and TRBJ2-2; 8 positions match TRBD2. The CDR3 is 14 residues long. V shed 3 bases and J 6 bases; nucleotides not matched to a gene: 4. Germline assignment: CDR1 SGHNT and CDR2 YYREEE (reference sequence). CDR3 sequence reads: CASSWRGAPGELFF. The DNA for the CDR3 is TGTGCCAGCAGCTGGCGGGGGGCCCCCGGGGAGCTGTTTTTT.

The chain uses TRBV25-1 and TRBJ2-5; 13 bases are shared with TRBD2. Unmatched junction bases numbered 6, after V lost 4 bases and J lost 7 bases. The CDR3 runs 15 residues. The germline CDR1 and CDR2 sequences are MGHDK and SYGVNS. The CDR3 DNA follows: TGTGCCAGCAGTGGACTAGCGGGGGGCCGGGGGACCCAGTACTTC. Its translation is CASSGLAGGRGTQYF.

V is TRBV5-1 and J is TRBJ1-1; D is unresolved. This CDR3 has 16 residues. Trimming removed 1 base at V and 8 bases at J, with 21 bases between. Germline V lookup: CDR1 SGHRS, CDR2 YFSETQ. In DNA form, the CDR3 reads TGCGCCAGCAGCTTGAAAGATCCCCCCCTAGGCAAGGAAGCTTTCTTT. Its protein product is CASSLKDPPLGKEAFF.

The chain has TRBV9 and TRBJ2-1, with 9 bases matching TRBD2. Trimming at V came to 0 bases and at J to 4 bases, leaving 11 bases not matched to a gene. In germline, CDR1 is SGDLS, CDR2 YYNGEE. The CDR3 totals 18 residues. CDR3 loop: CASSVVGGGAPVYNEQFF. In DNA, the CDR3 is TGTGCCAGCAGCGTAGTCGGCGGGGGGGCCCCGGTGTACAATGAGCAGTTCTTC.

This chain joins TRBV19 and TRBJ1-5; 9 nucleotides align to TRBD1. The CDR3 is 17 amino acids. V lost 6 bases and J lost 2; bases outside the gene matches: 11. The germline V gene encodes CDR1 LNHDA and CDR2 SQIVND (reference sequence). This CDR3 is CASSPGQGPRGNQPQHF. DNA for the CDR3: TGTGCCAGTAGCCCGGGACAGGGCCCTCGGGGCAATCAGCCCCAGCATTTT.

The genes are TRBV5-4 and TRBJ2-7; 9 nucleotides align to TRBD1. This CDR3 contains 14 residues. Germline V gene sequence: CDR1 SGHNT, CDR2 YYREEE (reference sequence). With V trimmed by 4 bases and J by 6 bases, 8 bases remained unmatched. CDR3 residues: CASSATGQGVEQYF. CDR3 bases: TGTGCCAGCAGCGCAACGGGACAGGGTGTCGAGCAGTACTTC.

In this sample, this clone turned up a few times. The chain couples TRBV14 to TRBJ1-3; D remains ambiguous. The V and J ends lost 0 bases and 0 bases respectively, with 15 bases between them. The CDR3 is 18 amino acids. Germline V gene data show CDR1 as SGHDN and CDR2 as FVKESK. The CDR3 sequence is CASSQDLQPRISGNTIYF. DNA of the CDR3: TGTGCCAGCAGCCAAGATCTACAGCCACGGATCTCTGGAAACACCATATATTTT.

The chain employs TRBV19 and TRBJ1-5; tentative D call: TRBD1 (6 bases). Looked up from germline, CDR1 is LNHDA and CDR2 is SQIVND (reference sequence). CDR3 length: 12 amino acids. V dropped 9 bases and J dropped 4 bases, with 10 bases sitting between them. CDR3 sequence (DNA): TGTGCCAGCCATGACAGGAATCAGCCCCAGCATTTT. It encodes CASHDRNQPQHF.

This clone was recorded only once. V is TRBV15 and J is TRBJ1-4, with TRBD1 matching 10 bases. The CDR3 runs to 17 residues. From germline, CDR1 is LNHNV and CDR2 YYDKDF (reference sequence). J gave up 1 base and V 1 base, and 3 bases lay outside the gene matches. The CDR3 reads CATSRGDRGLTNEKLFF. The CDR3 DNA reads as TGTGCCACCAGCAGAGGGGACAGGGGTCTAACTAATGAAAAACTGTTTTTT. The whole variable domain, filled in from reference TRBV15 and TRBJ1-4, reads DAMVIQNPRYQVTQFGKPVTLSCSQTLNHNVMYWYQQKSSQAPKLLFHYYDKDFNNEADTPDNFQSRRPNTSFCFLDIRSPGLGDTAMYLCATSRGDRGLTNEKLFFGSGTQLSVL.